This T cell receptor beta chain was sequenced in a study of cytomegalovirus exposure and HLA in healthy donors. Points from the study as a whole: Reported performance of the classifier showed diagnosis of cytomegalovirus status with high specificity and sensitivity.

Concerning this clone: Antigen specificity is unknown.

The V end was cut by 3 bases, the J end by 3 bases, with 24 bases between. Germline-derived CDR1 and CDR2 are MDHEN and SYDVKM. This CDR3 contains 18 residues. This table comes from immunoSEQ multiplex PCR, and its TCRdb copy is limited to in-frame clones, with some not included. Altogether fewer than 75,000 clones are present, roughly 95% being singletons, with the ten largest covering around 3%. The gene calls are TRBV28 and TRBJ2-7; D possibly corresponds to TRBD1 (5 bases). The source of this sequence is a man in his late teens or twenties in good health and CMV-seronegative. Sequenced material: PBMCs. The DNA of the CDR3 is TGTGCCAGCAGTTTTCCCCCTGTTACAGGCTATATAGGCTACGAGCAGTACTTC. Translation: CASSFPPVTGYIGYEQYF.